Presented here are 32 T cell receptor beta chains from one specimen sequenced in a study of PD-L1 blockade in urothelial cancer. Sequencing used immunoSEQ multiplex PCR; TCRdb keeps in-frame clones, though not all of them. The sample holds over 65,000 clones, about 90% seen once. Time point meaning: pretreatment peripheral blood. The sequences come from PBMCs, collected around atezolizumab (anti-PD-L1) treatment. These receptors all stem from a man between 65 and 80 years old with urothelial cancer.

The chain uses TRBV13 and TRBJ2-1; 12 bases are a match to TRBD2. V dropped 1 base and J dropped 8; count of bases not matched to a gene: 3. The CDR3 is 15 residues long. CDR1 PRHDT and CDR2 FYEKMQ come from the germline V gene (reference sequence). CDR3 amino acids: CASSLVPSGRDEQFF. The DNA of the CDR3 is TGTGCCAGCAGCTTAGTTCCTAGCGGGAGGGATGAGCAGTTCTTC.

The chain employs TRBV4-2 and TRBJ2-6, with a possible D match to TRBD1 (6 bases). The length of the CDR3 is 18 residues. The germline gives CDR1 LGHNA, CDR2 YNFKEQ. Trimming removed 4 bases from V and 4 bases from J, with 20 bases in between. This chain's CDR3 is CASSLQTRTVVGANVLTF. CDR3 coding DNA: TGTGCCAGCAGCCTCCAGACCAGGACAGTGGTCGGGGCCAACGTCCTGACTTTC.

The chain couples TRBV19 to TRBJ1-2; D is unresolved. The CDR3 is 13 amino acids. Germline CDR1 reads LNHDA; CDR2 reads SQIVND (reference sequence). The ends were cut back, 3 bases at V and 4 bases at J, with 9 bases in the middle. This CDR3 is CASSMGGPYGYTF. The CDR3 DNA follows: TGTGCCAGTAGTATGGGAGGGCCCTATGGCTACACCTTC. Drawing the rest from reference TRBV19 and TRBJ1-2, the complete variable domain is DGGITQSPKYLFRKEGQNVTLSCEQNLNHDAMYWYRQDPGQGLRLIYYSQIVNDFQKGDIAEGYSVSREKKESFPLTVTSAQKNPTAFYLCASSMGGPYGYTFGSGTRLTVV.

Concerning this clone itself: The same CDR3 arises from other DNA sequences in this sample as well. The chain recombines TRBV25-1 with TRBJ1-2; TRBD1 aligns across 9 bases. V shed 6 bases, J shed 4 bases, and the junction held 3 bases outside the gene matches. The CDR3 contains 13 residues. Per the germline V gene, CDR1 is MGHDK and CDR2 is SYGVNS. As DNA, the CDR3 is TGTGCCAGCAGCGGGACAGGGCGCTATGGCTACACCTTC. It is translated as CASSGTGRYGYTF.

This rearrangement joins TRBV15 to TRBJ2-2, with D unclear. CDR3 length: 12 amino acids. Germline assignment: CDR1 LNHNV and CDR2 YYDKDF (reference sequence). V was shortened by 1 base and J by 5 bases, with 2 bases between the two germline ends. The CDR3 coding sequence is TGTGCCACCAGCAGAGCAACCGGGGAGCTGTTTTTT. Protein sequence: CATSRATGELFF.

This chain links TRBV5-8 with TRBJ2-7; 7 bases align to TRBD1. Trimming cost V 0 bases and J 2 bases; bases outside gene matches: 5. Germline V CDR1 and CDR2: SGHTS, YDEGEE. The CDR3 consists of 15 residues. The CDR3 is CASSLGGGQAYEQYF. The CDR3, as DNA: TGTGCCAGCAGCTTGGGAGGGGGCCAGGCCTACGAGCAGTACTTC.

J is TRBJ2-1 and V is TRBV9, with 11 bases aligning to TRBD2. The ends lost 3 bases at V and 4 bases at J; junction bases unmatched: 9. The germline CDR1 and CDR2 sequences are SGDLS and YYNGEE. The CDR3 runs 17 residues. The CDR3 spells CASSDIAGGSFYNEQFF. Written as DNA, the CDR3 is TGTGCCAGCAGCGATATAGCGGGAGGGAGTTTTTACAATGAGCAGTTCTTC.

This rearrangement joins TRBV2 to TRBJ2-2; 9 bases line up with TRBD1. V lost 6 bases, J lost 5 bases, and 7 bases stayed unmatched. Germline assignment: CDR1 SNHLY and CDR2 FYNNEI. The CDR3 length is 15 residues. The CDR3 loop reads CASRGQTGGTGELFF. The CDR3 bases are TGTGCCAGCAGGGGCCAGACAGGGGGAACCGGGGAGCTGTTTTTT.

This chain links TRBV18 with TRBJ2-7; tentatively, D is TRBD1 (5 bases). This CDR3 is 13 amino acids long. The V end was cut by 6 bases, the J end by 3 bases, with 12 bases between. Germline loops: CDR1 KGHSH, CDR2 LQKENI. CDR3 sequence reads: CASSPGQDYEQYF. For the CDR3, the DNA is TGTGCCAGCTCCCCAGGACAAGACTACGAGCAGTACTTC.

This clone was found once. CDR3 in DNA: TGTGCCAGCAGAACAGGGGGCGGGGTTGGGAACACTGAAGCTTTCTTT. This translates into CASRTGGGVGNTEAFF. The chain combines TRBV28 with TRBJ1-1, with 9 bases matching TRBD1. Germline V CDR1 and CDR2: MDHEN, SYDVKM. The trim removed 6 bases at V and 1 base at J, leaving 9 bases unmatched. CDR3 length: 16 residues.

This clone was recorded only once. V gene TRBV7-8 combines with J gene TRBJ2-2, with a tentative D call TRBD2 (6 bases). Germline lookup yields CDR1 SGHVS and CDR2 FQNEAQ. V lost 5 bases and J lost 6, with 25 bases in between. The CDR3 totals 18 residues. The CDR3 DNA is TGTGCCAGCAGCCCCAGCAGTAGCGGTCCAGAAGCAGCCGGGGAGCTGTTTTTT. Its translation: CASSPSSSGPEAAGELFF.

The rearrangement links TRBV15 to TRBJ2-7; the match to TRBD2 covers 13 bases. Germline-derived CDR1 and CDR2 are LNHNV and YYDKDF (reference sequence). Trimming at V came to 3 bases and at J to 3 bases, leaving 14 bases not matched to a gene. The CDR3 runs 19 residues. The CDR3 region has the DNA TGTGCCACCAGCAGTTCACTAGCGGGAGGGCCTCGTGGTAACTACGAGCAGTACTTC. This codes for CATSSSLAGGPRGNYEQYF.

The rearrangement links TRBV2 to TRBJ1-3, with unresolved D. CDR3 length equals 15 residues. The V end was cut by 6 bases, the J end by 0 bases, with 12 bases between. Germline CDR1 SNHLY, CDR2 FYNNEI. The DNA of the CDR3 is TGTGCCAGCAGCCCGGACGGGATCTCTGGAAACACCATATATTTT. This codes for CASSPDGISGNTIYF.

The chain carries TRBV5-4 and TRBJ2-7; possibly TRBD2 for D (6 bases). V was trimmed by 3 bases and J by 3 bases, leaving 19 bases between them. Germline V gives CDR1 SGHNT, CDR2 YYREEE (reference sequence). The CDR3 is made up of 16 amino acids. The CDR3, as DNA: TGTGCCAGCAGCTGGGATAGCGGAGGCGTGGGCTACGAGCAGTACTTC. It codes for CASSWDSGGVGYEQYF.

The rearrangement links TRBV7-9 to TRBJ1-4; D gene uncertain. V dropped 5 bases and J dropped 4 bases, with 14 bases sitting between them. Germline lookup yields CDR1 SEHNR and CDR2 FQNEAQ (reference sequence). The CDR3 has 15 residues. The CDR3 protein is CASSREGFGNEKLFF. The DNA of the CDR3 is TGTGCCAGCAGCCGAGAGGGTTTCGGTAATGAAAAACTGTTTTTT.

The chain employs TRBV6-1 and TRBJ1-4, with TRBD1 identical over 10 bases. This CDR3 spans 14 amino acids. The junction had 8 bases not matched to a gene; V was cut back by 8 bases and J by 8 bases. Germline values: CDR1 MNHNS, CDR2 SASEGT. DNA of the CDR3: TGTGCCAGCTTTGGGACAGGGGATCGGGAAAAACTGTTTTTT. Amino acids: CASFGTGDREKLFF.

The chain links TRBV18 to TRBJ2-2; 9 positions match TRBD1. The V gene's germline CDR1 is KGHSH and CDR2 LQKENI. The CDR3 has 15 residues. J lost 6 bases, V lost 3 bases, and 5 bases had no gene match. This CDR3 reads CASSPRQGGSGELFF. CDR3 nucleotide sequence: TGTGCCAGCTCACCTCGACAGGGGGGATCCGGGGAGCTGTTTTTT.

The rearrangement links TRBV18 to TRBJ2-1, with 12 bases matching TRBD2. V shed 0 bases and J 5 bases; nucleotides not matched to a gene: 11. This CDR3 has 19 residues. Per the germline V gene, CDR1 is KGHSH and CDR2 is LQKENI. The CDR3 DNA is TGTGCCAGCTCACCACCTATTAGGACTAGCGGGAAAAAGGACAATGAGCAGTTCTTC. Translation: CASSPPIRTSGKKDNEQFF. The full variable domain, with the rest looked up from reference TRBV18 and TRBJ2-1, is NAGVMQNPRHLVRRRGQEARLRCSPMKGHSHVYWYRQLPEEGLKFMVYLQKENIIDESGMPKERFSAEFPKEGPSILRIQQVVRGDSAAYFCASSPPIRTSGKKDNEQFFGPGTRLTVL.

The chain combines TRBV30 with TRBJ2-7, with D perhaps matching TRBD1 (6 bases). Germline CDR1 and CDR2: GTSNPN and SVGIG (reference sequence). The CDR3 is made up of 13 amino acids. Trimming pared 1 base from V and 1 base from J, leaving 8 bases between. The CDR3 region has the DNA TGTGCCTGGAGTGCAGGGGCGTCCTACGAGCAGTACTTC. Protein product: CAWSAGASYEQYF.

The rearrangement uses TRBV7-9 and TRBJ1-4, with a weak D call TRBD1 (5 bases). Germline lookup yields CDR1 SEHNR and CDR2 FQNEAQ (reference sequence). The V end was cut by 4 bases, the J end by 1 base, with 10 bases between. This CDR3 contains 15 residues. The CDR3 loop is CASSSSGLTNEKLFF. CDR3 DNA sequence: TGTGCCAGCAGCTCTTCAGGGTTAACTAATGAAAAACTGTTTTTT.

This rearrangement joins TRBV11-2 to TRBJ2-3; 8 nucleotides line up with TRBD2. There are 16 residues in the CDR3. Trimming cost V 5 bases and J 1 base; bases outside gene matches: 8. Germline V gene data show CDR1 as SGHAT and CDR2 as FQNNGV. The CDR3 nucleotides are TGTGCCAGCAGCCGACTCGGGGGGGCTGGCACAGATACGCAGTATTTT. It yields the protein CASSRLGGAGTDTQYF.

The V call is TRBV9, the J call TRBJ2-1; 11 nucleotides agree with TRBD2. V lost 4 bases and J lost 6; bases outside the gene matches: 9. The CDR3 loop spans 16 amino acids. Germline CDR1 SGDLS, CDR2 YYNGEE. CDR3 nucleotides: TGTGCCAGCAGCCAGGAGGGACTAGCGGTAGGCAATGAGCAGTTCTTC. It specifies CASSQEGLAVGNEQFF.

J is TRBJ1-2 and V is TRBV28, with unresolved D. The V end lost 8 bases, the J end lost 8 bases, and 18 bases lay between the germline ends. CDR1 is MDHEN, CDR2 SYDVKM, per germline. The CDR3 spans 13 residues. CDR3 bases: TGTGCCAGCGCACCTCTTGGTGGAGGGGGCTACACCTTC. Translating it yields CASAPLGGGGYTF.

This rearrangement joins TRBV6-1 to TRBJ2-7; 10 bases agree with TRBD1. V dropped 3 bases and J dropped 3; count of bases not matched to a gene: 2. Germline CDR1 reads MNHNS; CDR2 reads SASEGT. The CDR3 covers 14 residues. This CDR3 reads CASSDRDRGYEQYF. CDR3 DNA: TGTGCCAGCAGTGACCGGGACAGGGGCTACGAGCAGTACTTC.

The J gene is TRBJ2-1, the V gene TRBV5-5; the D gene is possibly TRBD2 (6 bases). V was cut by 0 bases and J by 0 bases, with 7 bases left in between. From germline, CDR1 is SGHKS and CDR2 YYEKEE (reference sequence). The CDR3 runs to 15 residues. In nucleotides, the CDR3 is TGTGCCAGCAGCTTGGCCGGGAGCTCCTACAATGAGCAGTTCTTC. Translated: CASSLAGSSYNEQFF.

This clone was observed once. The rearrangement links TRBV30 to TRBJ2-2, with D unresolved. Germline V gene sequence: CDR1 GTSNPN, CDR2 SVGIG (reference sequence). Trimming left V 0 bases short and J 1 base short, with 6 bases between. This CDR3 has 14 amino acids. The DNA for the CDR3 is TGTGCCTGGAGTGTCAGACAGAACACCGGGGAGCTGTTTTTT. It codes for CAWSVRQNTGELFF.

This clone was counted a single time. The CDR3 spells CASSLDVGTGREQYF. The CDR3 bases are TGTGCCAGCAGCTTAGACGTGGGGACAGGTCGCGAGCAGTACTTC. The chain couples TRBV7-2 to TRBJ2-7; TRBD1 matches at 8 bases. Trimming at V came to 1 base and at J to 6 bases, leaving 8 bases not matched to a gene. CDR3 length: 15 residues. Germline assignment: CDR1 SGHTA and CDR2 FQGNSA.

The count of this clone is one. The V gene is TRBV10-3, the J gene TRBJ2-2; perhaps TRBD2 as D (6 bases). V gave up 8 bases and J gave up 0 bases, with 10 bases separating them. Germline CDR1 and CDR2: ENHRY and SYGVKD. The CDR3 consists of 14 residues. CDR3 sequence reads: CAIRDSSNTGELFF. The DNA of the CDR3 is TGTGCCATCCGGGACTCGTCGAACACCGGGGAGCTGTTTTTT.

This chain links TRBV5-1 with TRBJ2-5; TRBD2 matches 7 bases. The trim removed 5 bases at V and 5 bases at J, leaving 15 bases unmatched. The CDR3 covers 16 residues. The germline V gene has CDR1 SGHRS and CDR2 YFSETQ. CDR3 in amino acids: CASSRGERGIWETQYF. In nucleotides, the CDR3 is TGCGCCAGCAGTCGGGGGGAACGGGGGATCTGGGAGACCCAGTACTTC. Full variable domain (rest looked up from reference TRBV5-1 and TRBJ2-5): KAGVTQTPRYLIKTRGQQVTLSCSPISGHRSVSWYQQTPGQGLQFLFEYFSETQRNKGNFPGRFSGRQFSNSRSEMNVSTLELGDSALYLCASSRGERGIWETQYFGPGTRLLVL.

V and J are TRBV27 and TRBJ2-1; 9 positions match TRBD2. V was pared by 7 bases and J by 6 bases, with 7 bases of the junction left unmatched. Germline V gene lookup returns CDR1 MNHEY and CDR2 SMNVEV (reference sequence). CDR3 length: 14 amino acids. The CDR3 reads CASTDSGSVNEQFF. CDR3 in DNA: TGTGCCAGCACCGATAGCGGGAGTGTCAATGAGCAGTTCTTC.

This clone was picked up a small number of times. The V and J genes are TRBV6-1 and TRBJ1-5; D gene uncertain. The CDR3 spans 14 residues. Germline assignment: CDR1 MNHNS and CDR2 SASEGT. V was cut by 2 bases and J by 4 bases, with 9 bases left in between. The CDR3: CASSEHYANQPQHF. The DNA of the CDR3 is TGTGCCAGCAGTGAACATTATGCGAATCAGCCCCAGCATTTT.

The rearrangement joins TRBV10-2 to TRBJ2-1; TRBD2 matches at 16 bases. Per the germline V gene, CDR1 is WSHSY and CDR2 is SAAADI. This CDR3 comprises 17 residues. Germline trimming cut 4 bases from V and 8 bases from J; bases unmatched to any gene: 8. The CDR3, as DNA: TGCGCCAGCAGTGGGGGGGGACTAGCGGGAGGGGTCGATGAGCAGTTCTTC. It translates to CASSGGGLAGGVDEQFF.